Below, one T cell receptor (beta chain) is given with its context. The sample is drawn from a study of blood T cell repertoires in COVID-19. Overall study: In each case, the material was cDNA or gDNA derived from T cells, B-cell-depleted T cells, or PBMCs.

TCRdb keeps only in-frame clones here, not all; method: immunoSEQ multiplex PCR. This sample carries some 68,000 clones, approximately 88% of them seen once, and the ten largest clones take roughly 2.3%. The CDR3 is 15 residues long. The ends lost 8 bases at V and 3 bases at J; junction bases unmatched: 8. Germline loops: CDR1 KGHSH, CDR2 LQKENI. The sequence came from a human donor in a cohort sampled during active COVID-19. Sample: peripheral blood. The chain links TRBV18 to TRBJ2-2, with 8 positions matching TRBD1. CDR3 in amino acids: CASPSAGGYTGELFF. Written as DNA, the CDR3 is TGTGCCAGCCCCTCGGCAGGGGGCTACACCGGGGAGCTGTTTTTT.